This T cell receptor beta chain was sequenced during a study of shared clonotypes between healthy human individuals. Broader study findings: Around 5.4% of naive CD4 clonotypes were common to a few donors. Relative to clonotypes present in all four donors, those not shared had lower generation probabilities.

On this clone: Its antigen is undetermined.

Naive CD8 isolation took CD45RO-negative cells positively selected for CCR7 and excluded terminally differentiated effector memory CD45RA+ cells. As originally analysed: Because ImmunoSEQ provided only junction sequences with no quality scores, the filtering differed. Method: immunoSEQ multiplex PCR; TCRdb's copy keeps in-frame clones and lacks some. Clone size and the V and J calls come from that table; the DNA yielded D and trimming. There are fewer than 800,000 clones in the sample; just over 90% occur only once, and 20% to 25% lies in the top ten. Trimming left V 0 bases short and J 12 bases short, with 16 bases between. Germline CDR1 is SNHLY and CDR2 is FYNNEI. The CDR3 covers 14 residues.

The gene calls are TRBV2 and TRBJ2-3, with D perhaps TRBD2 (5 bases). This sequence originates from a man younger than 40 in good health. Material: naive CD8+ T cells sorted from blood. Here the CDR3 reads CASSEANYATTQYF. The CDR3 DNA follows: TGTGCCAGCAGTGAAGCTAATTACGCGACTACTCAGTATTTT.